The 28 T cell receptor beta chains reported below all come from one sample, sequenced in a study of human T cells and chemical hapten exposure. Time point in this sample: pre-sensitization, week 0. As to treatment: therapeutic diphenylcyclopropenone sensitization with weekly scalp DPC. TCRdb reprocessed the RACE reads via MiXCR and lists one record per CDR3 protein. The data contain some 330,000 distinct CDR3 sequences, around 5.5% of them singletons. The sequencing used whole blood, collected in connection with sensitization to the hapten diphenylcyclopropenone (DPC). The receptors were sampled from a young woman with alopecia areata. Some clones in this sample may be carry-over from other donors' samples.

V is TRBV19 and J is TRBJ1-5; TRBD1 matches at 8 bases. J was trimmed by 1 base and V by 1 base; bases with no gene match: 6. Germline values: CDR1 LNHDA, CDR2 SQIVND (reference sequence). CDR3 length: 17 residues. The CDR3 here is CASSIGWTGSSNQPQHF. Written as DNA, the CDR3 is TGTGCCAGTAGTATAGGGTGGACAGGGAGCAGCAATCAGCCCCAGCATTTT.

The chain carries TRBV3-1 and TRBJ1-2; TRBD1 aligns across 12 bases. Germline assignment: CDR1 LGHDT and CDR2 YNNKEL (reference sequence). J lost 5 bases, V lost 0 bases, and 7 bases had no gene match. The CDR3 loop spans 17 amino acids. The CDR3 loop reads CASSQDSGTGGLYGYTF. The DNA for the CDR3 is TGTGCCAGCAGCCAAGATTCCGGGACAGGGGGCTTATATGGCTACACCTTC. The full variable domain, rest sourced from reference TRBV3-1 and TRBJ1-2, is DTAVSQTPKYLVTQMGNDKSIKCEQNLGHDTMYWYKQDSKKFLKIMFSYNNKELIINETVPNRFSPKSPDKAHLNLHINSLELGDSAVYFCASSQDSGTGGLYGYTFGSGTRLTVV.

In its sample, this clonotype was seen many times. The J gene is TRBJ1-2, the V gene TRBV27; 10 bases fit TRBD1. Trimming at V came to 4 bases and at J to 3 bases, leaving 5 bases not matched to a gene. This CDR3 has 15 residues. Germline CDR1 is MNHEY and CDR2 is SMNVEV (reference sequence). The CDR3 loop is CASSSGQGGHYGYTF. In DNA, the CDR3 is TGTGCCAGCAGTTCCGGACAGGGGGGGCACTATGGCTACACCTTC.

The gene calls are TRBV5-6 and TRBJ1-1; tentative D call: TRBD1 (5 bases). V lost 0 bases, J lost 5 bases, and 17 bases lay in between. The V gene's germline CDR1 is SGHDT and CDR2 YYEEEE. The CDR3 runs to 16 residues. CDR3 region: CASSLGGRAPGTEAFF. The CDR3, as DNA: TGTGCCAGCAGCTTGGGCGGCAGGGCCCCGGGGACTGAAGCTTTCTTT.

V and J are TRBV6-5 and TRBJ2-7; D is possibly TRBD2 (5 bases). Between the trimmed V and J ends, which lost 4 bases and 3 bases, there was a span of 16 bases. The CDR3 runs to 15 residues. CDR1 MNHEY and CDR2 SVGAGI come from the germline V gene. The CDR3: CASSLLGPFDYEQYF. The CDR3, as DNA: TGTGCCAGCAGTTTACTAGGTCCCTTCGACTACGAGCAGTACTTC.

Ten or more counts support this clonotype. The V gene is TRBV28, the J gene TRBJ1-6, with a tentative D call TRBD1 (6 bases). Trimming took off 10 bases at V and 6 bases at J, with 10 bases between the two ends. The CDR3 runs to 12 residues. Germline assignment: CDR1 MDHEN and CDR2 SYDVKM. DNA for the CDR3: TGTGCCACCGGGACACTTAATTCACCCCTCCACTTT. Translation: CATGTLNSPLHF.

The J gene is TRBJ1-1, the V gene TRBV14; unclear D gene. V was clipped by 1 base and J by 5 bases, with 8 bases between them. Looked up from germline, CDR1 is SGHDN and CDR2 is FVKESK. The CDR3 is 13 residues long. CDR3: CASSQVRFTEAFF. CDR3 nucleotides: TGTGCCAGCAGCCAAGTCAGGTTTACTGAAGCTTTCTTT.

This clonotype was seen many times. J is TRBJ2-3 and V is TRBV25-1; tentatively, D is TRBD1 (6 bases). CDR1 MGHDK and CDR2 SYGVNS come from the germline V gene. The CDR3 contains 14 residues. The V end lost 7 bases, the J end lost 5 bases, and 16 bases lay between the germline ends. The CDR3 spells CASTGTGLGDTQYF. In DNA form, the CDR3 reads TGTGCCAGCACGGGAACAGGGCTAGGAGATACGCAGTATTTT.

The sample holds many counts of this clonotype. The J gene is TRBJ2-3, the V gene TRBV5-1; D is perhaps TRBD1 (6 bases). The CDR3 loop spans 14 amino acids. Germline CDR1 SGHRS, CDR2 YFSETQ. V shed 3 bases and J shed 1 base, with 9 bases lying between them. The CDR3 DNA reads TGCGCCAGCAGCTCGAGACAGGGCACAGATACGCAGTATTTT. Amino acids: CASSSRQGTDTQYF.

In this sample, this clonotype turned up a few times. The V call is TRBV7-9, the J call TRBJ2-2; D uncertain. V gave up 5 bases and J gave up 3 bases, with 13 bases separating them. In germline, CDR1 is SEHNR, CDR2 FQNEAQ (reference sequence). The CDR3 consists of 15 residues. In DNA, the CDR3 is TGTGCCAGCAGCACCCAATTCACGTACACCGGGGAGCTGTTTTTT. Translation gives CASSTQFTYTGELFF.

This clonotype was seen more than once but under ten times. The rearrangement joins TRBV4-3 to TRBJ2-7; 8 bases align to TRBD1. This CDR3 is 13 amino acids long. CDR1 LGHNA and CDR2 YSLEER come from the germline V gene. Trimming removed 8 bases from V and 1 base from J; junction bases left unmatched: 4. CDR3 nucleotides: TGCGCCAGCTTGGGACAGGAATCCTACGAGCAGTACTTC. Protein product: CASLGQESYEQYF.

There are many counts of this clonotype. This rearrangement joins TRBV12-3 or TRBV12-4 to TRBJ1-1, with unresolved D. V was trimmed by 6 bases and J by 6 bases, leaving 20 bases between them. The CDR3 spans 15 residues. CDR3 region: CASSRGSAGSAEAFF. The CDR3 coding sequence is TGTGCCAGCAGCCGGGGTAGCGCGGGGTCCGCTGAAGCTTTCTTT.

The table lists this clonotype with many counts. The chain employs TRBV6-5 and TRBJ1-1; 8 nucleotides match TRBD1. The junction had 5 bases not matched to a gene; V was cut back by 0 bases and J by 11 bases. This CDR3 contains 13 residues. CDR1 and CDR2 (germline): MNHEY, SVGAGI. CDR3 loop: CASSYSPDRGAFF. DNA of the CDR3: TGTGCCAGCAGTTACTCGCCAGACAGGGGCGCTTTCTTT.

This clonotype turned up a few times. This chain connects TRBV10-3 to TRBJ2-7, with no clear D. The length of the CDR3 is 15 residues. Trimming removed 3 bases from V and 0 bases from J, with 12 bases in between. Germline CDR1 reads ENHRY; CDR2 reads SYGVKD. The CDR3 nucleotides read TGTGCCATCAGTGAAGGCAGATCCGTCTCCTACGAGCAGTACTTC. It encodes CAISEGRSVSYEQYF.

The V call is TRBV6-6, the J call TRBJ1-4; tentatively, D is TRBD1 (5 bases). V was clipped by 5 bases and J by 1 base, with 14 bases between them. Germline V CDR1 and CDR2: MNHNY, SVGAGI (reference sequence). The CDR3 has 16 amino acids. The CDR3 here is CASSLPPTVTNEKLFF. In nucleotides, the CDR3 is TGTGCCAGCAGTCTCCCCCCGACAGTAACTAATGAAAAACTGTTTTTT.

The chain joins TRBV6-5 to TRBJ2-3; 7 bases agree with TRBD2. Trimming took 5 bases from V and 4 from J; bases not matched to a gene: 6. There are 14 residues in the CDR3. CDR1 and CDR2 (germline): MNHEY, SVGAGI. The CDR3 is CASSPRTSADTQYF. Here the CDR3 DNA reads TGTGCCAGCAGTCCCAGGACTAGTGCAGATACGCAGTATTTT.

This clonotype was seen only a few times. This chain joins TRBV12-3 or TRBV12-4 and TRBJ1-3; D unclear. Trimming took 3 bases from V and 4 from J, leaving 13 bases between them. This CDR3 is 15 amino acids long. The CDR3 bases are TGTGCCAGCAGTTTGCCGGGGTCGGGGGGAAACACCATATATTTT. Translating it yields CASSLPGSGGNTIYF.

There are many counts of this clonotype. CDR3 bases: TGCAGTGAGATCGGGGGCGGCTTCACAGATACGCAGTATTTT. This translates into CSEIGGGFTDTQYF. J is TRBJ2-3 and V is TRBV20-1, with D perhaps matching TRBD1 or TRBD2 (6 bases each). Germline V lookup: CDR1 DFQATT, CDR2 SNEGSKA (reference sequence). The V end was cut by 7 bases, the J end by 2 bases, with 16 bases between. The CDR3 is 14 amino acids.

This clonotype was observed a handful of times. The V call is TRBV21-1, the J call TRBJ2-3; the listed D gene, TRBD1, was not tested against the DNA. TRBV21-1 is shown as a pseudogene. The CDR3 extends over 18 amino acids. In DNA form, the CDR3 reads TGTGCCAGCAGCCTAAAGCGGTACAGGGGAAGGTTTGCAGATACGCAGTATTTT. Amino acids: CASSLKRYRGRFADTQYF.

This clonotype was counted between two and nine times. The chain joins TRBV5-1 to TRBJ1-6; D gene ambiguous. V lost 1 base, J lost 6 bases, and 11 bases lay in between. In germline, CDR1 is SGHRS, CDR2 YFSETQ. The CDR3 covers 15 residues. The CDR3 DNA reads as TGCGCCAGCAGCTTGAAAGAGGGCAGTAATTCACCCCTCCACTTT. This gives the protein CASSLKEGSNSPLHF.

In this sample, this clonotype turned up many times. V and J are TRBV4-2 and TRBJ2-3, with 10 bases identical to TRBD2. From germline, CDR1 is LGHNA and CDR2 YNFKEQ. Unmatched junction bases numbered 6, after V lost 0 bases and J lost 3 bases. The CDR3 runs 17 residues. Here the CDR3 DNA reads TGTGCCAGCAGCCAAGAGTCCCTAGCGGGGGAAACAGATACGCAGTATTTT. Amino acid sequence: CASSQESLAGETDTQYF.

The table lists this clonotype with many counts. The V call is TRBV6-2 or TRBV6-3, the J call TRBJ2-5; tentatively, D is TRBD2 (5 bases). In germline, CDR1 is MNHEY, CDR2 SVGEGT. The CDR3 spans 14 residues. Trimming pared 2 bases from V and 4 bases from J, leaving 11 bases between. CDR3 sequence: CASSYRNAGETQYF. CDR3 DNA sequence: TGTGCCAGCAGTTACCGTAATGCGGGAGAGACCCAGTACTTC.

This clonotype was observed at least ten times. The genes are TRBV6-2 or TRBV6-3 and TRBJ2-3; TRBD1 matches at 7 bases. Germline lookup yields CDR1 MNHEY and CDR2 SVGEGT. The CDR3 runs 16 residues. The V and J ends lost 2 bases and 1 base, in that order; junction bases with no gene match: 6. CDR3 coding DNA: TGTGCCAGCAGTTACCCTGACAGGGCCGGCACAGATACGCAGTATTTT. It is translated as CASSYPDRAGTDTQYF.

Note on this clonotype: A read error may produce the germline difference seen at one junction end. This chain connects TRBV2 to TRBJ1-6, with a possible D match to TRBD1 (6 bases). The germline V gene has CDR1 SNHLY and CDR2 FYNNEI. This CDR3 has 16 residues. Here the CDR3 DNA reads TGTGACAGCAGTCGGACAGAGAGCAAAAATAATTCACCCCTCCACTTT. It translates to CDSSRTESKNNSPLHF.

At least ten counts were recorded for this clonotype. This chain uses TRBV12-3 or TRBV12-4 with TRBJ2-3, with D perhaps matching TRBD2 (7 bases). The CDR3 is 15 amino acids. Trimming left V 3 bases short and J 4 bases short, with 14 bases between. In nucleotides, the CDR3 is TGTGCCAGCAGTTTTTCGGGGGGCTCAGCAGATACGCAGTATTTT. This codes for CASSFSGGSADTQYF.

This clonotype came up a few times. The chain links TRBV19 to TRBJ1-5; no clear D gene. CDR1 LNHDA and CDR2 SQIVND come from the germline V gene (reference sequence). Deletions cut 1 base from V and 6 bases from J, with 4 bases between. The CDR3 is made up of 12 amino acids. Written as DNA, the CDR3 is TGTGCCAGTAGTATAGGAGCTCAGCCCCAGCATTTT. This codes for CASSIGAQPQHF.

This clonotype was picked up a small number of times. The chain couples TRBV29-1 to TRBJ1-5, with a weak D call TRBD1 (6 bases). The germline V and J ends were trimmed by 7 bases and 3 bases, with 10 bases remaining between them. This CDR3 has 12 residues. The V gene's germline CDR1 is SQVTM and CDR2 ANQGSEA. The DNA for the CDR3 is TGCAGCGCCGGACAGACCAATCAGCCCCAGCATTTT. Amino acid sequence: CSAGQTNQPQHF.

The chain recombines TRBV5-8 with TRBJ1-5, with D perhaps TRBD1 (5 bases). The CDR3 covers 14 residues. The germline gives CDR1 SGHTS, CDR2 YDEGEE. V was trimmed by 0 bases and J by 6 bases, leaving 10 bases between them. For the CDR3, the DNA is TGTGCCAGCAGCTTGGTCCAGGGCGGTCAGCCCCAGCATTTT. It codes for CASSLVQGGQPQHF. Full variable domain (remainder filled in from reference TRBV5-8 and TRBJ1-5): EAGVTQSPTHLIKTRGQQATLRCSPISGHTSVYWYQQALGLGLQFLLWYDEGEERNRGNFPPRFSGRQFPNYSSELNVNALELEDSALYLCASSLVQGGQPQHFGDGTRLSIL.